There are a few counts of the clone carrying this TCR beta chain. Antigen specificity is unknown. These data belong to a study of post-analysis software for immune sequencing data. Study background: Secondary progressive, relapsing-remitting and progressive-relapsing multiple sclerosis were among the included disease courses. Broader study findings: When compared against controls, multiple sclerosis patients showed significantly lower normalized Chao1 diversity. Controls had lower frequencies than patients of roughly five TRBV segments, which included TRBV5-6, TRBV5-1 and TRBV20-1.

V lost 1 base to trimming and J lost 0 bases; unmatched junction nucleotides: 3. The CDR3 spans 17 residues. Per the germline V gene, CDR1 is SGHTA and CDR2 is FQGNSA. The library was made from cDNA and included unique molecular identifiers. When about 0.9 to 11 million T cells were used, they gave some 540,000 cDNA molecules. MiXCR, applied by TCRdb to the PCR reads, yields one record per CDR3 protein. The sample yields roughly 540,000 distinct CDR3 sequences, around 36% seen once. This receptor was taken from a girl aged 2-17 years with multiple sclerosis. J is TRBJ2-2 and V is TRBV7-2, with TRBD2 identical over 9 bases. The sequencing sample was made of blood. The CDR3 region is CASSLVASGANTGELFF. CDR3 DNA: TGTGCCAGCAGCTTAGTGGCTAGCGGGGCGAACACCGGGGAGCTGTTTTTT.